A single sample is the source of the 11 T cell receptor beta chains below, sequenced in a study of blood T cell repertoires in COVID-19. TCRdb keeps only in-frame clones here, not all; method: immunoSEQ multiplex PCR. In the table there are over 100,000 clones, 84% of which are singletons. Sample: peripheral blood. The receptors derive from a man aged 60 to 75 with acute or convalescent COVID-19.

This clone was seen ten or more times. The DNA for the CDR3 is TGTGCCAGCACCCCGCCACGGGAGCGGGAGTCAACGCAATACAATGAGCAGTTCTTC. Its translation: CASTPPRERESTQYNEQFF. J is TRBJ2-1 and V is TRBV21-1; TRBD2, the D gene given by the table, was not confirmed from the DNA. TRBV21-1 is listed as a pseudogene. CDR3 size: 19 residues.

The chain employs TRBV5-5 and TRBJ1-1, with TRBD1 as a possible D gene (6 bases). Trimming removed 4 bases from V and 0 bases from J, with 13 bases in between. Germline V lookup: CDR1 SGHKS, CDR2 YYEKEE (reference sequence). This CDR3 spans 15 amino acids. The DNA of the CDR3 is TGTGCCAGCAGCCGGACAGCCCGCATGAACACTGAAGCTTTCTTT. Protein: CASSRTARMNTEAFF. Based on the CDR3 plus reference TRBV5-5 and TRBJ1-1, the full variable domain is DAGVTQSPTHLIKTRGQQVTLRCSPISGHKSVSWYQQVLGQGPQFIFQYYEKEERGRGNFPDRFSARQFPNYSSELNVNALLLGDSALYLCASSRTARMNTEAFFGQGTRLTVV.

This chain links TRBV6-5 with TRBJ1-5, with D hard to call. This CDR3 spans 12 amino acids. Germline lookup yields CDR1 MNHEY and CDR2 SVGAGI. Trimming pared 4 bases from V and 4 bases from J, leaving 5 bases between. CDR3 in amino acids: CASSSLNQPQHF. Here the CDR3 DNA reads TGTGCCAGCAGTTCCTTAAATCAGCCCCAGCATTTT.

V is TRBV6-1 and J is TRBJ1-5; D ambiguous. Germline V lookup: CDR1 MNHNS, CDR2 SASEGT. The CDR3 spans 15 residues. With 2 bases removed from V and 3 bases from J, the gap between germline ends came to 11 bases. The CDR3: CASSEFGGSNQPQHF. In DNA, the CDR3 is TGTGCCAGCAGTGAATTCGGCGGATCCAATCAGCCCCAGCATTTT.

The sample holds a few counts of this clone. The genes are TRBV7-8 and TRBJ1-1; D unclear. Trimming pared 2 bases from V and 7 bases from J, leaving 8 bases between. The length of the CDR3 is 12 residues. The germline gives CDR1 SGHVS, CDR2 FQNEAQ. DNA of the CDR3: TGTGCCAGCAGCTTACTCCTTAGTGAAGCTTTCTTT. The encoded protein is CASSLLLSEAFF.

The chain recombines TRBV20-1 with TRBJ2-3; 7 nucleotides line up with TRBD2. CDR1 and CDR2 (germline): DFQATT, SNEGSKA (reference sequence). Unmatched junction bases numbered 7, after V lost 3 bases and J lost 4 bases. The length of the CDR3 is 14 residues. The CDR3 DNA is TGCAGTGCTAGTCCCTGGACTAGTGCAGATACGCAGTATTTT. Its translation is CSASPWTSADTQYF.

Here the CDR3 reads CASSSPGQGFGNQPQHF. The CDR3 DNA sequence: TGTGCCAGTAGTAGCCCGGGACAGGGTTTTGGCAATCAGCCCCAGCATTTT. V gene TRBV19 combines with J gene TRBJ1-5; 9 bases agree with TRBD1. Trimming at V came to 4 bases and at J to 2 bases, leaving 9 bases not matched to a gene. This CDR3 is built from 17 residues. CDR1 and CDR2 from the germline V gene are LNHDA and SQIVND (reference sequence).

This clone has a handful of counts. The gene calls are TRBV4-1 and TRBJ2-2, with 7 bases matching TRBD1. The V and J ends lost 2 bases and 4 bases, in that order; junction bases with no gene match: 7. CDR1 MGHRA and CDR2 YSYEKL come from the germline V gene. The CDR3 length is 16 residues. Written as DNA, the CDR3 is TGCGCCAGCAGCCAAACCCTCGGGACAGCCACCGGGGAGCTGTTTTTT. Its translation: CASSQTLGTATGELFF.

This chain uses TRBV19 with TRBJ1-5; 10 nucleotides agree with TRBD1. The V gene's germline CDR1 is LNHDA and CDR2 SQIVND (reference sequence). The CDR3 contains 19 residues. The V and J ends lost 3 bases and 1 base, in that order; junction bases with no gene match: 12. CDR3 region: CASSMGPRQGALSNQPQHF. CDR3 nucleotide sequence: TGTGCCAGTAGTATGGGGCCCCGACAGGGGGCTTTAAGCAATCAGCCCCAGCATTTT.

In DNA, the CDR3 is TGTGCCAGCAGTTTTGGCTCTTTCGGCTACACCTTC. This codes for CASSFGSFGYTF. The chain combines TRBV28 with TRBJ1-2; D is ambiguous. Germline CDR1 MDHEN, CDR2 SYDVKM. V lost 3 bases, J lost 8 bases, and 10 bases lay in between. The CDR3 spans 12 residues.

Here the CDR3 DNA reads TGTGCCTCCACGGTACAGACGAACACTGAAGCTTTCTTT. This sequence encodes CASTVQTNTEAFF. V usage is TRBV30 and J usage is TRBJ1-1; D not certain. The V end was cut by 7 bases, the J end by 1 base, with 13 bases between. The CDR3 covers 13 residues. The germline gives CDR1 GTSNPN, CDR2 SVGIG (reference sequence). Full variable domain (missing parts from reference TRBV30 and TRBJ1-1): SQTIHQWPATLVQPVGSPLSLECTVEGTSNPNLYWYRQAAGRGLQLLFYSVGIGQISSEVPQNLSASRPQDRQFILSSKKLLLSDSGFYLCASTVQTNTEAFFGQGTRLTVV.